The 3 T cell receptor beta chains in this list originate from one sample, sequenced in a study of cytomegalovirus exposure and HLA in healthy donors. PCR primers comprised 60 Vbeta and 13 Jbeta primers. Sequencing used immunoSEQ multiplex PCR; TCRdb keeps in-frame clones, though not all of them. The sample includes under 60,000 clones, approximately 82% seen only once; the top ten take 2.9%. The material sequenced was PBMCs. The receptors come from a man aged 50 or older in good health and CMV-seronegative.

This CDR3 reads CASSLEGTYEQYF. The CDR3 region has the DNA TGCGCCAGCAGCTTGGAAGGGACTTACGAGCAGTACTTC. The chain uses TRBV5-1 and TRBJ2-7, with a tentative D call TRBD2 (6 bases). Trimming shortened V by 0 bases and J by 4 bases, and 8 bases separated the two germline ends. This CDR3 spans 13 amino acids. Germline CDR1 is SGHRS and CDR2 is YFSETQ.

The J gene is TRBJ2-1, the V gene TRBV4-2, with 13 bases matching TRBD2. V dropped 0 bases and J dropped 15; count of bases not matched to a gene: 5. The germline V gene has CDR1 LGHNA and CDR2 YNFKEQ. The CDR3 loop spans 14 amino acids. CDR3 nucleotides: TGTGCCAGCAGCCAAGAACTAGCGGGGGGGCCGGGGTTCTTC. It translates to CASSQELAGGPGFF.

The chain carries TRBV6-1 and TRBJ2-5, with 7 bases identical to TRBD2. Germline V gene data show CDR1 as MNHNS and CDR2 as SASEGT. V trimming: 7 bases; J trimming: 3 bases; junction bases outside the gene matches: 11. CDR3 length equals 15 residues. The CDR3 spells CASTSTGGGKETQYF. DNA for the CDR3: TGTGCCAGCACCTCGACTGGGGGAGGGAAAGAGACCCAGTACTTC.